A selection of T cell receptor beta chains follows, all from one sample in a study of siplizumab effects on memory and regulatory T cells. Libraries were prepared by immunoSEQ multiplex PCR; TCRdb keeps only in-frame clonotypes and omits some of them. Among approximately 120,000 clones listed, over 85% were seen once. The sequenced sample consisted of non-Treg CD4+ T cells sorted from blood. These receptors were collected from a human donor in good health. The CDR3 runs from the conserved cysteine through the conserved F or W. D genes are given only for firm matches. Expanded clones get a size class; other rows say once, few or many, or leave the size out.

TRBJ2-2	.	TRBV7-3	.	TGTGCCAGCAGCTTATTATCCGGTACGGGCACCGGGGAGCTGTTTTTT	CASSLLSGTGTGELFF
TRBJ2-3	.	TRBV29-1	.	TGCAGCGTTGAGGACGGGGGCTTTGACACAGATACGCAGTATTTT	CSVEDGGFDTDTQYF
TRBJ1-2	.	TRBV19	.	TGTGCCAGTAGTATTCAAGGAAACTATGGCTACACCTTC	CASSIQGNYGYTF
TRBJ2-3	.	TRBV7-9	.	TGTGCCAGCAACCCAAGCACAGATACGCAGTATTTT	CASNPSTDTQYF
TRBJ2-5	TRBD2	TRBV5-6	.	TGTGCCAGCAGCCAACGGACTAGCGGGGGCCGCCGGCAAGAGACCCAGTACTTC	CASSQRTSGGRRQETQYF
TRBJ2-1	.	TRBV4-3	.	TGCGCCAGCAGCTGGAAGGGGGGCACGGTGGATAATGGACGTGAGCAGTTCTTC	CASSWKGGTVDNGREQFF
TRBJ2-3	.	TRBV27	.	TGTGCCAGCAGTTTCTGGGGTGGGGATTCAGATACGCAGTATTTT	CASSFWGGDSDTQYF
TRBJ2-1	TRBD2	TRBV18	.	TGTGCCAGCTCACCCCTAGCGGGGGGCTTAAACAATGAGCAGTTCTTC	CASSPLAGGLNNEQFF
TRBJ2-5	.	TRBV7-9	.	TGTGCCAGCAGCCACCGTGATTTGCGCCAAGAGACCCAGTACTTC	CASSHRDLRQETQYF
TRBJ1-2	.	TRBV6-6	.	TGTGCCAGCAGTTCGCTTCGGTCGGTCTACACCTTC	CASSSLRSVYTF
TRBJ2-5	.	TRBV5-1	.	TGCGCCAGCACGGGTGGAGATGCAGTCCAAGAGACCCAGTACTTC	CASTGGDAVQETQYF
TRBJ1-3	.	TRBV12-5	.	TGTGCTAGTGGTTTGGTTTCCTTGGGACTCCTCGGAAACACCATATATTTT	CASGLVSLGLLGNTIYF
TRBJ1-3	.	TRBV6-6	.	TGTGCCAGCGCAAAGGAGGGTGCCGGAAACACCATATATTTT	CASAKEGAGNTIYF
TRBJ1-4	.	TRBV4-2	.	TGTGCCAGCAGCCAAGAGCTTTCAACTAATGAAAAACTGTTTTTT	CASSQELSTNEKLFF
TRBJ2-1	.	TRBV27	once	TGTGCCAGCAGTTTGGGCAGCTCCTACAATGAGCAGTTCTTC	CASSLGSSYNEQFF
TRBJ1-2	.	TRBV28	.	TGTGCCAGCAGTCCAGGGACCGACTCATTCTATGGCTACACCTTC	CASSPGTDSFYGYTF
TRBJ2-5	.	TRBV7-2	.	TGTGCCAGCAGCGAGGGACCGCCCCAAGAGACCCAGTACTTC	CASSEGPPQETQYF
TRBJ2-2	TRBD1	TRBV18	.	TGTGCCAGCTCACCAGACAGGGTAGCCGGGGAGCTGTTTTTT	CASSPDRVAGELFF
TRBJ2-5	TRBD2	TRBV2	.	TGTGCCAGCACGGGACTGGCGGGGGGGCCCCAAGAGACCCAGTACTTC	CASTGLAGGPQETQYF
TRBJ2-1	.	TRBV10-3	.	TGTGCCAGCAAAGGGTTAGGGGGGATATACAATGAGCAGTTCTTC	CASKGLGGIYNEQFF